This T cell receptor (beta chain) was documented in a study of T cells in Graves' hyperthyroidism and ophthalmopathy. To note about this clonotype: Its specificity is not known.

Points from the study as a whole: Peripheral blood also featured most of the thyroid clonotypes expanded above 0.001.

V gave up 10 bases and J gave up 12 bases, with 9 bases separating them. Per germline, CDR1 SNHLY and CDR2 FYNNEI. The CDR3 contains 8 residues. Exclusions: uncontrolled infection, other autoimmune disease, pregnancy, lactation. Amplification of TCR beta CDR3 regions was performed using RNA transcripts as template. With the HTBI primer set, the TCR CDR3 went through a first round of RT-PCR. MiXCR was run by TCRdb on the multiplex PCR reads, yielding one entry per CDR3 protein. The sample shows 350,000 or so distinct CDR3 sequences, over 20% of them seen only once. The sequence was collected from a woman aged 45-60 years with Graves' hyperthyroidism. Sample: blood. The chain links TRBV2 to TRBJ1-2, with D uncertain. The CDR3: CAIPSDTF. The DNA of the CDR3 is TGTGCCATCCCCTCTGACACCTTC.